Reported below is one T cell receptor beta chain. The antigen is unknown. The trim removed 2 bases at V and 4 bases at J, leaving 9 bases unmatched. Germline CDR1 reads SGHVS; CDR2 reads FNYEAQ. The CDR3 contains 16 residues. The source of the sample is a study of T cell clones after liver transplantation. Findings and limits, study-wide: Compared with third party-reactive sequences, donor-reactive ones declined more, independent of withdrawal success.

TCRdb's copy holds only in-frame clones and misses some; the assay was immunoSEQ multiplex PCR. The table shows some 80,000 clones, with around four fifths occurring only once. The sequences come from CD4+ T cells from blood, collected around 48 months after liver transplant. The rearrangement joins TRBV7-6 to TRBJ2-7; 9 bases are a match to TRBD2. The receptor comes from a human patient who received a liver transplant. The T cells may come from the graft donor. The CDR3 here is CASSLWAGGSRYEQYF. The CDR3 DNA reads as TGTGCCAGCAGCTTATGGGCGGGGGGGTCTAGGTACGAGCAGTACTTC.